Each of the 13 T cell receptor beta chains below was sequenced from the same sample in a study of blood T cell repertoires in COVID-19. The data were produced by immunoSEQ multiplex PCR, yet TCRdb's version contains in-frame clones alone and is incomplete. The sample contains about 70,000 clones, around 89% of which appear only once. Specimen: peripheral blood. The receptors were gathered from a human donor in a cohort sampled during active COVID-19.

V gene TRBV6-5 combines with J gene TRBJ2-7, with 10 bases fitting TRBD1. Trimming removed 6 bases from V and 3 bases from J; junction bases left unmatched: 8. Germline-derived CDR1 and CDR2 are MNHEY and SVGAGI. This CDR3 region has 15 residues. The CDR3 protein is CASRAGQGILYEQYV. CDR3 sequence (DNA): TGTGCCAGCAGAGCGGGACAGGGGATCCTCTACGAGCAGTACGTC.

The chain links TRBV7-8 to TRBJ1-5, with 8 nucleotides matching TRBD1. Unmatched junction bases numbered 9, after V lost 6 bases and J lost 2 bases. Germline loops: CDR1 SGHVS, CDR2 FQNEAQ. This CDR3 region has 16 residues. CDR3 sequence (DNA): TGTGCCAGCAGTTATGACAGGGGCGCGGGCAATCAGCCCCAGCATTTT. Translation: CASSYDRGAGNQPQHF.

The rearrangement links TRBV27 to TRBJ2-1, with TRBD2 matching over 11 bases. The CDR3 covers 15 residues. V lost 0 bases, J lost 9 bases, and 4 bases stayed unmatched. CDR1 MNHEY and CDR2 SMNVEV come from the germline V gene (reference sequence). The CDR3 DNA reads TGTGCCAGCAGTTTATCTAGCGGGAGGGTTACTGAGCAGTTCTTC. This codes for CASSLSSGRVTEQFF.

The chain is built from TRBV29-1 and TRBJ2-7; D is perhaps TRBD2 (6 bases). V was pared by 6 bases and J by 6 bases, with 18 bases between. Germline V gives CDR1 SQVTM, CDR2 ANQGSEA. The CDR3 covers 13 residues. The CDR3 is CSVKEGSRGEQYV. CDR3 DNA: TGCAGCGTAAAGGAGGGGTCCCGTGGCGAGCAGTACGTC.

For the CDR3, the DNA is TGTGCCAGTAGAGCGGTGGGACTAGCGACAGAGCAGTTCTTC. Amino acids: CASRAVGLATEQFF. This sequence joins TRBV19 and TRBJ2-1, with 10 bases identical to TRBD2. Germline lookup yields CDR1 LNHDA and CDR2 SQIVND (reference sequence). The CDR3 contains 14 residues. Trimming removed 6 bases from V and 10 bases from J; junction bases left unmatched: 9.

This chain links TRBV20-1 with TRBJ2-1, with D possibly being TRBD2 (6 bases). V was shortened by 3 bases and J by 5 bases, with 14 bases between the two germline ends. The CDR3 loop spans 14 amino acids. Per the germline V gene, CDR1 is DFQATT and CDR2 is SNEGSKA (reference sequence). The CDR3 spells CSASAASADNEQFF. DNA of the CDR3: TGCAGTGCTAGTGCGGCTAGCGCCGACAATGAGCAGTTCTTC.

There are a few counts of this clone. The chain combines TRBV9 with TRBJ2-2; D is perhaps TRBD2 (6 bases). This CDR3 comprises 16 residues. CDR1 is SGDLS and CDR2 is YYNGEE in the germline V gene. The V end lost 3 bases, the J end lost 1 base, and 13 bases lay between the germline ends. CDR3 loop: CASSAWLGGNTGELFF. The CDR3 DNA sequence: TGTGCCAGCAGCGCCTGGCTCGGGGGGAACACCGGGGAGCTGTTTTTT.

The V gene is TRBV11-1, the J gene TRBJ2-3; 7 nucleotides line up with TRBD2. The CDR3 is 14 residues long. CDR1 SGHAT and CDR2 FQDESV come from the germline V gene (reference sequence). After removal of 5 bases from V and 2 bases from J, the junction contained 4 bases not matched to a gene. CDR3 sequence reads: CASSGGRATDTQYF. The CDR3 DNA follows: TGTGCCAGCAGCGGGGGGAGGGCCACAGATACGCAGTATTTT.

V is TRBV6-5 and J is TRBJ2-2; the match to TRBD1 covers 7 bases. The CDR3 sequence is 14 residues long. Germline CDR1 reads MNHEY; CDR2 reads SVGAGI. V lost 6 bases, J lost 7 bases, and 8 bases stayed unmatched. The CDR3 sequence: CASRGSRGLGELFF. DNA of the CDR3: TGTGCCAGCAGGGGGTCGAGGGGGCTCGGGGAGCTGTTTTTT.

The chain has TRBV28 and TRBJ2-2, with 10 bases identical to TRBD1. The CDR3 is made up of 14 amino acids. Unmatched junction bases numbered 5, after V lost 6 bases and J lost 7 bases. Looked up from germline, CDR1 is MDHEN and CDR2 is SYDVKM. In DNA form, the CDR3 reads TGTGCCAGCAGCCCCGGGACAGGGGTCGGGGAGCTGTTTTTT. Amino acids: CASSPGTGVGELFF. Full variable domain (outside the CDR3, taken from reference TRBV28 and TRBJ2-2): DVKVTQSSRYLVKRTGEKVFLECVQDMDHENMFWYRQDPGLGLRLIYFSYDVKMKEKGDIPEGYSVSREKKERFSLILESASTNQTSMYLCASSPGTGVGELFFGEGSRLTVL.

This clone has just one count. V and J are TRBV5-6 and TRBJ2-3; 10 bases fit TRBD2. The CDR3 spans 17 residues. Trimming at V came to 2 bases and at J to 5 bases, leaving 11 bases not matched to a gene. The germline CDR1 and CDR2 sequences are SGHDT and YYEEEE. CDR3 amino acids: CASSFRFVAGGLDTQYF. The CDR3 DNA follows: TGTGCCAGCAGCTTTAGATTCGTAGCGGGAGGCTTAGATACGCAGTATTTT.

This sequence joins TRBV29-1 and TRBJ1-1; D may be TRBD1 (5 bases). The germline V and J ends were trimmed by 4 bases and 4 bases, with 10 bases remaining between them. The CDR3 extends over 12 amino acids. Germline V gives CDR1 SQVTM, CDR2 ANQGSEA. CDR3 in DNA: TGCAGCGTTGTTGGAGGGGTCACTGAAGCTTTCTTT. Protein: CSVVGGVTEAFF.

The chain joins TRBV30 to TRBJ1-2; the D is unclear. Trimming removed 0 bases from V and 14 bases from J, with 16 bases in between. Germline V gives CDR1 GTSNPN, CDR2 SVGIG (reference sequence). The CDR3 covers 12 residues. CDR3 in amino acids: CAWSVRVGLMTF. The DNA of the CDR3 is TGTGCCTGGAGTGTTCGGGTCGGACTTATGACCTTC.